This TCR beta chain was identified in a study of T cell responses to AZD1222 COVID-19 vaccine. Study conclusions and caveats: When two AZD1222 doses had been given, Spike-specific TCR breadth and depth rose.

The CDR3 has 14 residues. J lost 5 bases, V lost 4 bases, and 7 bases had no gene match. Germline CDR1 reads SGDLS; CDR2 reads YYNGEE. Clones were read by immunoSEQ multiplex PCR, and TCRdb kept only the in-frame ones, dropping some. This table has 150,000 or so clones, around 90% appearing once. Details on this clone: Its target is unknown.

Sequences were derived from peripheral blood, sampled on day 0 of AZD1222 vaccination. The sequence came from an adult in good health. This sequence joins TRBV9 and TRBJ2-3, with 7 bases aligning to TRBD1. This CDR3 is CASSQTGIRDTQYF. CDR3 DNA sequence: TGTGCCAGCAGCCAGACAGGGATCAGAGATACGCAGTATTTT. Combining the CDR3 with reference TRBV9 and TRBJ2-3 gives the whole variable domain DSGVTQTPKHLITATGQRVTLRCSPRSGDLSVYWYQQSLDQGLQFLIQYYNGEERAKGNILERFSAQQFPDLHSELNLSSLELGDSALYFCASSQTGIRDTQYFGPGTRLTVL.